This T cell receptor (beta chain) was observed in a study of metastatic and nonmetastatic thyroid tumors. Not a single patient had been given any form of treatment at any point before undergoing thyroid surgery. Through MiXCR, TCRdb re-clonotyped the PCR reads. The sample lists 30,000 to 35,000 clones; about 32% were seen once. Per the germline V gene, CDR1 is MNHEY and CDR2 is SVGEGT. V lost 6 bases to trimming and J lost 3 bases; unmatched junction nucleotides: 13. CDR3 length: 17 residues. The J gene is TRBJ1-1, the V gene TRBV6-2 or TRBV6-3, with 10 bases identical to TRBD1. This clonotype was sampled from a female donor with papillary thyroid cancer or a benign thyroid nodule (not recorded which). Some clones in this sample may be carry-over from other donors' samples. Material: blood. The CDR3, as DNA: TGTGCCAGCAGCCATAGCTCGTCCGGGACAGGGGACACTGAAGCTTTCTTT. It translates to CASSHSSSGTGDTEAFF.